The T cell receptor (beta chain) described here comes from a study of blood T cell repertoires in COVID-19. Study-level background: Some COVID-19 samples were acute and others convalescent; all came from the United States, Italy and Spain. From T cells, B-cell-depleted T cells, or PBMCs came the material, which was cDNA or gDNA.

Only in-frame clones appear in the TCRdb table, and some are missing; sequencing was by immunoSEQ multiplex PCR. The sample has hundreds of thousands of clones, roughly 88% seen once. Germline V CDR1 and CDR2: MNHEY, SMNVEV (reference sequence). CDR3 length: 15 amino acids. After removal of 2 bases from V and 8 bases from J, the junction contained 11 bases not matched to a gene. Those who participated ranged in age from roughly 18 to 90 years and resided in 20 to 30 US areas. Clinical histories supplied by participants themselves formed the basis of cohort assignment. The sequenced material came from PBMCs or T cells enriched from blood (not recorded which). The sequence derives from a woman aged 40 to 50 with acute COVID-19. The genes are TRBV27 and TRBJ1-2; 7 bases align to TRBD1. CDR3 DNA sequence: TGTGCCAGCAGTTTAGGGGACAGAAAACCTGGGGGCTACACCTTC. Translated: CASSLGDRKPGGYTF.